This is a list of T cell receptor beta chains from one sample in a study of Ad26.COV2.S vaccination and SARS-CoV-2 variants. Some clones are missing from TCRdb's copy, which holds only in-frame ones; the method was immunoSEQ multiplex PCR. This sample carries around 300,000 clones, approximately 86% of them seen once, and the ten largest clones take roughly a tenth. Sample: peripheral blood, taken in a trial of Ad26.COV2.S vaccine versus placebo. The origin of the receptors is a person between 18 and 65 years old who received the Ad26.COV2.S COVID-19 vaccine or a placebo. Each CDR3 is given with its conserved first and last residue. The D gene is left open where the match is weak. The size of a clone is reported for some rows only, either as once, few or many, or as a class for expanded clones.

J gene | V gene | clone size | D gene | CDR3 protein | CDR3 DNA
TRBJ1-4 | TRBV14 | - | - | CASSKQGGATNEKLFF | TGTGCCAGCAGCAAACAGGGAGGGGCGACTAATGAAAAACTGTTTTTT
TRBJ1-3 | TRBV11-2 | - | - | CASSLYGNTIYF | TGTGCCAGCAGCTTATACGGAAACACCATATATTTT
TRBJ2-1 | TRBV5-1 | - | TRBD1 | CASSVGQTSANEQFF | TGCGCCAGCAGCGTGGGACAGACCTCGGCAAATGAGCAGTTCTTC
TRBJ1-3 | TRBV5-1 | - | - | CASSLTGVSGNTIYF | TGCGCCAGCAGCTTAACAGGTGTCTCTGGAAACACCATATATTTT
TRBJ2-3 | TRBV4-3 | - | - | CASSQDRVRADTQYF | TGCGCCAGCAGCCAAGATCGAGTCAGGGCCGATACGCAGTATTTT
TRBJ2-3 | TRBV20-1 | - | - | CSASPTERDDTQYF | TGCAGTGCTAGTCCCACGGAAAGGGATGATACGCAGTATTTT
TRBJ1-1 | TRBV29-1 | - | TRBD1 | CSVEVQGAFTEAFF | TGCAGCGTTGAAGTCCAGGGGGCCTTCACTGAAGCTTTCTTT
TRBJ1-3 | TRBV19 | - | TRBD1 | CASNRPGQGGNTIYF | TGTGCCAGTAACAGACCGGGACAGGGAGGAAACACCATATATTTT
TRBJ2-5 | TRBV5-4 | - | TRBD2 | CASSRELAGAETQYF | TGTGCCAGCAGCCGGGAGCTAGCGGGAGCAGAGACCCAGTACTTC
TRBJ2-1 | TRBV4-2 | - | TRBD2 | CASSQTGRRGDEQFF | TGTGCCAGCAGCCAAACGGGCCGCCGGGGGGATGAGCAGTTCTTC
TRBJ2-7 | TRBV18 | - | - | CASSDSLTTREQYF | TGTGCCAGCTCGGATAGCCTTACTACGCGGGAGCAGTACTTC
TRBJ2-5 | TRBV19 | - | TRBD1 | CASSIRLRTGSSPKLGTQYF | TGTGCCAGTAGTATCCGATTGAGGACAGGGAGTTCTCCCAAGTTAGGGACCCAGTACTTC
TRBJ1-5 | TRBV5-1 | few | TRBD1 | CASSPGPRQGDLQPQHF | TGCGCCAGCAGCCCGGGGCCCAGACAGGGAGACCTACAGCCCCAGCATTTT
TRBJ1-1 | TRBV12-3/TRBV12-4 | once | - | CASNDRYTEAFF | TGTGCCAGCAACGACCGGTACACTGAAGCTTTCTTT
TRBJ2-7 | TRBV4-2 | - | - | CASSQTVTGTSYEQYF | TGTGCCAGCAGCCAAACAGTCACGGGGACCTCCTACGAGCAGTACTTC
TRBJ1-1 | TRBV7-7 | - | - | CASSLQVNTEAFF | TGTGCCAGCAGCTTACAAGTGAACACTGAAGCTTTCTTT
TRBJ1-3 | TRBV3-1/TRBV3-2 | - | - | CASTTIGGGLGSGNTIYF | TGTGCCAGCACCACGATCGGGGGGGGCTTGGGCTCTGGAAACACCATATATTTT
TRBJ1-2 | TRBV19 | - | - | CASSIGSKDYGYTF | TGTGCCAGTAGTATTGGAAGTAAGGACTATGGCTACACCTTC
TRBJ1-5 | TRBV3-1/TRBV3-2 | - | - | CASSPGFTSNQPQHF | TGTGCCAGCAGCCCAGGTTTTACAAGCAATCAGCCCCAGCATTTT
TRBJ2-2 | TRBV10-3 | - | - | CAAGGYSGELFF | TGTGCCGCCGGAGGGTACTCCGGGGAGCTGTTTTTT
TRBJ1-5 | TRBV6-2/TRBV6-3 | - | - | CASSYVFGVHQPQHF | TGTGCCAGCAGTTACGTCTTTGGGGTACATCAGCCCCAGCATTTT
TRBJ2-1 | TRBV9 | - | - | CASSPPSNPGNEQFF | TGTGCCAGCAGCCCCCCGAGCAATCCGGGGAATGAGCAGTTCTTC
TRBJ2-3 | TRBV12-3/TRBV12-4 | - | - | CASSPRVMTGQYF | TGTGCCAGCAGTCCAAGGGTTATGACAGGGCAGTATTTT
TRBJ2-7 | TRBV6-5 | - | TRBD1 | CASSLDRRSSYEQYF | TGTGCCAGCAGTCTGGACAGGAGGAGCTCCTACGAGCAGTACTTC
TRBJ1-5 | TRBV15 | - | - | CATSRDFRTDDSNQPQHF | TGTGCCACCAGCAGAGATTTTAGGACAGATGATAGCAATCAGCCCCAGCATTTT
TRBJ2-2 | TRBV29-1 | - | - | CSVGRDNLFTGELFF | TGCAGCGTAGGACGGGACAATCTCTTCACCGGGGAGCTGTTTTTT
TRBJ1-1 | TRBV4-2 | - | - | CASSQNIPLTTAAPEAFF | TGTGCCAGCAGCCAAAATATCCCCCTAACGACGGCAGCACCTGAAGCTTTCTTT
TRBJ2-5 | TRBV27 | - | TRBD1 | CASSHGTGRGDFRETQYF | TGTGCCAGCAGTCATGGGACAGGGAGAGGGGATTTCAGGGAGACCCAGTACTTC
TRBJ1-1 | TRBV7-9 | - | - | CASHGFMNTEAFF | TGTGCCAGCCACGGGTTCATGAACACTGAAGCTTTCTTT
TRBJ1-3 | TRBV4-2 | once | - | CASSPAPGNTIYF | TGTGCCAGCAGCCCCGCCCCCGGAAACACCATATATTTT
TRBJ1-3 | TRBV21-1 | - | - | CASSPVETLSGNTIYF | TGTGCCAGCAGCCCGGTGGAGACGCTCTCTGGAAACACCATATATTTT
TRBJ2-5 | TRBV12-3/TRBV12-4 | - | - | CASTLDTQETQYF | TGTGCCAGCACCCTAGACACCCAAGAGACCCAGTACTTC
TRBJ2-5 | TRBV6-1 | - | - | CASSEGSYGPWGGETQYF | TGTGCCAGCAGTGAAGGGTCGTATGGACCATGGGGCGGAGAGACCCAGTACTTC
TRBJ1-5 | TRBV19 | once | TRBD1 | CASRHRGHGGQPQHF | TGTGCCAGTAGGCACAGGGGGCATGGGGGTCAGCCCCAGCATTTT
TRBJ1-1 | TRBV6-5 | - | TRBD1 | CASRGGTDRAEAFF | TGTGCCAGCAGGGGAGGGACAGATCGCGCTGAAGCTTTCTTT
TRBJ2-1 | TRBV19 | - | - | CASSMELGALYNEQFF | TGTGCCAGTAGTATGGAGCTGGGGGCCCTCTACAATGAGCAGTTCTTC
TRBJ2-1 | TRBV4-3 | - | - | CASSQDSTSNEQFF | TGCGCCAGCAGCCAAGACTCCACGTCCAATGAGCAGTTCTTC
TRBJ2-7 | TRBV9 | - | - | CASSVVPITLDEQYF | TGTGCCAGCAGCGTAGTCCCCATAACCCTCGACGAGCAGTACTTC
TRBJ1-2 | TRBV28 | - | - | CASTPGGRSNYGYTF | TGTGCCAGCACCCCTGGGGGACGCTCTAACTATGGCTACACCTTC
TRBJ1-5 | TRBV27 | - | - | CASSLWGTDMGNQPQHF | TGTGCCAGCAGTTTATGGGGTACCGATATGGGCAATCAGCCCCAGCATTTT
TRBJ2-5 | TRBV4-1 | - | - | CASSLVQVETQYF | TGCGCCAGCAGCCTCGTTCAAGTAGAGACCCAGTACTTC
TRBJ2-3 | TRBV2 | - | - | CASTPAGVGSDTQYF | TGTGCCAGCACTCCGGCAGGGGTAGGGTCAGATACGCAGTATTTT
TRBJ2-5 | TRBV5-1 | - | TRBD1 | CASSLETGGGEETQYF | TGCGCCAGCAGCCTCGAGACAGGGGGTGGTGAGGAGACCCAGTACTTC
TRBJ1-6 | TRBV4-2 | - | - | CASSQDHYNSPLHF | TGTGCCAGCAGCCAAGATCACTATAATTCACCCCTCCACTTT
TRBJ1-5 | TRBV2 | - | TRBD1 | CASRFLQGNQPQHF | TGTGCCAGCAGATTCCTACAGGGGAATCAGCCCCAGCATTTT
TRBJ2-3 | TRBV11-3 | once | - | CASSLSVGGTTDTQYF | TGTGCCAGCAGCTTAAGTGTCGGGGGAACCACAGATACGCAGTATTTT
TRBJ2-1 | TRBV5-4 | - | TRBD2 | CASSILAGGSYNEQFF | TGTGCCAGCAGCATACTAGCGGGAGGCTCCTACAATGAGCAGTTCTTC
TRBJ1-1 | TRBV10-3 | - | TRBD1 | CAISGSGQGPFEAFF | TGTGCCATCAGTGGGTCAGGACAGGGGCCTTTTGAAGCTTTCTTT
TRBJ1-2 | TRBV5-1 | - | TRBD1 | CASSGGTGGRGGYGYTF | TGCGCCAGCAGCGGCGGGACAGGGGGCAGGGGCGGCTATGGCTACACCTTC
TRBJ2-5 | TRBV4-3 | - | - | CASSQGSEETQYF | TGCGCCAGCAGCCAAGGATCCGAAGAGACCCAGTACTTC
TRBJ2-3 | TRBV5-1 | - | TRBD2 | CASSTGLAGGPGIDTQYF | TGCGCCAGCAGCACCGGACTAGCGGGGGGGCCGGGAATAGATACGCAGTATTTT
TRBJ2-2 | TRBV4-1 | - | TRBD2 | CASTPAGGSITGELFF | TGCGCCAGCACCCCAGCGGGGGGGTCAATCACCGGGGAGCTGTTTTTT